These 12 T cell receptor beta chains were all obtained from the same sample, sequenced in a study of radiotherapy plus CTLA-4 blockade in lung cancer. Profiled with immunoSEQ multiplex PCR; TCRdb holds only in-frame clones, not every one. The table has 60,000 to 65,000 clones, about 72% seen once. The material was peripheral blood, obtained from a patient treated with radiotherapy plus ipilimumab. These receptors were collected from a human donor with non-small cell lung cancer who had a complete response to radiotherapy plus ipilimumab.

The gene calls are TRBV4-3 and TRBJ1-2; possible D gene TRBD1, 6 bases. The V gene's germline CDR1 is LGHNA and CDR2 YSLEER. The V end was cut by 5 bases, the J end by 4 bases, with 29 bases between. CDR3 length equals 19 residues. CDR3 coding DNA: TGCGCCAGCAGCGGCCGGGGGGCGCCGAATTCAGCGACGCTCTATGGCTACACCTTC. It codes for CASSGRGAPNSATLYGYTF.

V and J are TRBV18 and TRBJ1-6; maybe TRBD1 (5 bases). Germline CDR1 is KGHSH and CDR2 is LQKENI. The length of the CDR3 is 13 residues. V was trimmed by 4 bases and J by 14 bases, leaving 15 bases between them. CDR3 amino acids: CASSRGPVEALHF. The CDR3 coding sequence is TGTGCCAGCTCACGGGGACCGGTGGAGGCCCTCCACTTT.

This clone appeared once. V and J are TRBV7-9 and TRBJ2-3, with 13 bases matching TRBD2. CDR1 and CDR2 from the germline V gene are SEHNR and FQNEAQ (reference sequence). CDR3 length equals 16 residues. V shed 5 bases and J 2 bases; nucleotides not matched to a gene: 4. CDR3 sequence (DNA): TGTGCCAGCAGCCCGGGACTAGCGGGACACACAGATACGCAGTATTTT. This sequence encodes CASSPGLAGHTDTQYF.

The V call is TRBV30, the J call TRBJ2-2; either TRBD1 or TRBD2 may supply D (6 bases each). This CDR3 is built from 18 residues. The germline V gene encodes CDR1 GTSNPN and CDR2 SVGIG (reference sequence). The ends were cut back, 3 bases at V and 0 bases at J, with 20 bases in the middle. For the CDR3, the DNA is TGTGCCTGGAGCCCAGGTAGGGGGGTCTTCGCGAACACCGGGGAGCTGTTTTTT. It yields the protein CAWSPGRGVFANTGELFF.

The J gene is TRBJ2-7, the V gene TRBV28, with D possibly being TRBD1 (6 bases). Germline V gene sequence: CDR1 MDHEN, CDR2 SYDVKM. The CDR3 covers 14 residues. Trimming shortened V by 8 bases and J by 4 bases, and 18 bases separated the two germline ends. The CDR3 is CASASPGTPYEQYV. CDR3 DNA: TGTGCCAGCGCGTCCCCCGGGACACCGTACGAGCAGTACGTC.

The V and J genes are TRBV27 and TRBJ1-2; possibly TRBD1 for D (6 bases). Germline lookup yields CDR1 MNHEY and CDR2 SMNVEV (reference sequence). The CDR3 runs to 13 residues. V was shortened by 4 bases and J by 2 bases, with 8 bases between the two germline ends. CDR3 DNA sequence: TGTGCCAGCAGTTGGGGGCGAAACTATGGCTACACCTTC. Protein product: CASSWGRNYGYTF.

This clone has a handful of counts. Other nucleotide sequences from this sample produce the same CDR3. The V call is TRBV30, the J call TRBJ1-2; D uncertain. V was shortened by 3 bases and J by 8 bases, with 7 bases between the two germline ends. The CDR3 runs to 10 residues. CDR1 GTSNPN and CDR2 SVGIG come from the germline V gene (reference sequence). CDR3 protein: CAWRKGGYTF. CDR3 DNA: TGTGCCTGGAGGAAGGGAGGCTACACCTTC.

The genes are TRBV6-5 and TRBJ2-7, with unresolved D. This CDR3 has 13 amino acids. V lost 6 bases, J lost 0 bases, and 9 bases lay in between. From germline, CDR1 is MNHEY and CDR2 SVGAGI. The CDR3 region has the DNA TGTGCCAGCAGGCGCAGTCGCTCCTACGAGCAGTACTTC. Its translation is CASRRSRSYEQYF.

The J gene is TRBJ1-3, the V gene TRBV7-2; 7 bases match TRBD1. With 6 bases clipped from V and 0 bases from J, the junction kept 14 bases outside the gene matches. CDR3 size: 18 residues. CDR1 and CDR2 (germline): SGHTA, FQGNSA. The CDR3 is CASRAPGQKISSGNTIYF. CDR3 in DNA: TGTGCCAGCAGGGCGCCGGGACAGAAAATTTCCTCTGGAAACACCATATATTTT.

The chain carries TRBV5-1 and TRBJ2-7; 8 positions match TRBD1. V lost 0 bases, J lost 2 bases, and 1 base stayed unmatched. This CDR3 comprises 14 residues. Germline CDR1 is SGHRS and CDR2 is YFSETQ. CDR3 sequence: CASSLGTGTYEQYF. The CDR3, as DNA: TGCGCCAGCAGCTTGGGGACAGGGACCTACGAGCAGTACTTC.

The rearrangement joins TRBV9 to TRBJ1-1; TRBD1 might be the D (5 bases). Germline loops: CDR1 SGDLS, CDR2 YYNGEE. Trimming cost V 4 bases and J 4 bases, with 14 bases left between them. The CDR3 runs to 14 residues. CDR3 loop: CASSLEGESTEAFF. The CDR3 DNA sequence: TGTGCCAGCAGCTTAGAAGGGGAGAGCACTGAAGCTTTCTTT.

The chain has TRBV7-2 and TRBJ1-4, with D perhaps TRBD1 (6 bases). Germline CDR1 and CDR2: SGHTA and FQGNSA. Trimming pared 4 bases from V and 9 bases from J, leaving 21 bases between. The CDR3 consists of 16 residues. The CDR3 region has the DNA TGTGCCAGCAGCTCGCCACACAGGGAGGGTAAACAAAAACTGTTTTTT. It translates to CASSSPHREGKQKLFF.